This TCR beta chain derives from a study of shared clonotypes between healthy human individuals. Germline CDR1 and CDR2: KGHSH and LQKENI. Trimming took 5 bases from V and 7 from J, leaving 12 bases between them. This CDR3 is 13 amino acids long. A note on this clone: The sample contains more than one DNA sequence encoding this CDR3.

Sequenced by immunoSEQ multiplex PCR; TCRdb stores in-frame clones only, minus some. Seen here are fewer than 600,000 clones, approximately 80% observed once, and the top ten hold about 12%. This TCR was recovered from a woman aged 40 to 55 in good health. Some clones in this sample may be carry-over from other donors' samples. This chain links TRBV18 with TRBJ2-1; D uncertain. The sample was PBMCs. CDR3 coding DNA: TGTGCCAGCTCATCACAAGGGCGTAATGAGCAGTTCTTC. Amino acids: CASSSQGRNEQFF.